This is a list of T cell receptor beta chains from one sample in a study of regulatory T cells in long-lasting Graves disease. TCRdb ran MiXCR on the multiplex PCR reads and lists one entry per CDR3 protein. The sample has about 530,000 distinct CDR3 sequences; 15% to 20% are singletons. The same sample was also used in a study of T cells in Graves' hyperthyroidism and ophthalmopathy.

This specimen consisted of peripheral blood mononuclear cells (PBMCs), obtained at new diagnosis, from a patient treated with antithyroid drugs. These receptors all stem from a woman aged 40-65 years with Graves disease. CDR3s include the opening cysteine and the closing phenylalanine or tryptophan. A D gene is named only where the DNA matches it firmly. A row's size may be missing; if present it is once, few, many or a size class.

TRBV6-1,NA,few,TRBJ1-2,TGTGCCAGCACCTTGGGGGGCATCCATGGCTACACCTTC,CASTLGGIHGYTF
TRBV5-5,NA,few,TRBJ1-6,TGTGCCAGCAGCTTTGTAGGGGCGCATAATTCACCCCTCCACTTT,CASSFVGAHNSPLHF
TRBV12-3/TRBV12-4,TRBD2,many,TRBJ2-7,TGTGCCAGCAGCCAACCGGGACTAGCGGGTTCGTACGAGCAGTACTTC,CASSQPGLAGSYEQYF
TRBV19,NA,few,TRBJ2-1,TGTGCCAGTAGTATTTGGGGACCCTACAATGAGCAGTTCTTC,CASSIWGPYNEQFF
TRBV2,TRBD1,many,TRBJ2-3,TGTGCCAGCACAGGACAGGTGAAACATTTT,CASTGQVKHF
TRBV3-1,TRBD1,NA,TRBJ1-1,TGTGCCAGCAGCCAAGGACAGGGAGGTCGAGCTTTCTTT,CASSQGQGGRAFF
TRBV28,TRBD1,many,TRBJ1-5,TGTGCCAGCAGTCCCGGGACAGGTTCGTATAGCAATCAGCCCCAGCATTTT,CASSPGTGSYSNQPQHF
TRBV3-1,TRBD1,few,TRBJ2-2,TGTGCCAGCAGCCATCCTTCCGGGACAGGGGGCACCGGGGAGCTGTTTTTT,CASSHPSGTGGTGELFF
TRBV9,TRBD2,NA,TRBJ2-3,TGTGCCAGCAGCGGTAGCGGGGTGTACACAGATACGCAGTATTTT,CASSGSGVYTDTQYF
TRBV12-3/TRBV12-4,NA,NA,TRBJ2-2,TGTGCCAGCAGTTTCGGTGCGCCCAGGGGTAGGACCGGGGAGCTGTTTTTT,CASSFGAPRGRTGELFF
TRBV18,NA,NA,TRBJ1-6,TGTGCCAGCTCACCACGGCAGAGCTCCTATAATTCACCCCCCCACTTT,CASSPRQSSYNSPPHF
TRBV12-3/TRBV12-4,TRBD1,few,TRBJ2-7,TGTGCCAGCAGCCGAGGGACAGGGGGCGAGTACGAGCAGTACTTC,CASSRGTGGEYEQYF
TRBV10-2,TRBD2,NA,TRBJ2-7,TGCGCCAGCGGCACGTCGGGGGGAGATCTCGAGCAGTACTTC,CASGTSGGDLEQYF
TRBV20-1,NA,NA,TRBJ1-5,TGCAGTGCTAGAGATGGACGGAGTTCCGATAGCAATCAGCCCCAGCATTTT,CSARDGRSSDSNQPQHF
TRBV6-4,TRBD2,NA,TRBJ2-1,TGTGCCAGCAGTAGTATTAGCGGGGGGGCAGCAAATGAGCAGTTCTTC,CASSSISGGAANEQFF
TRBV11-2,NA,many,TRBJ2-1,TGTGCCAGCAGCCCCGGGTCGTCACTAGTTCGTGCGGATGAGCAGTTCTTC,CASSPGSSLVRADEQFF
TRBV11-2,NA,many,TRBJ2-2,TGTGCCAGCAGCTCCCCACAGAGCAGGGGCTTCACCGGGGAGCTGTTTTTT,CASSSPQSRGFTGELFF
TRBV3-1,TRBD1,few,TRBJ1-6,TGTGCCAGCAGCCACGGACAGGGTCATTCACCCCTCCACTTT,CASSHGQGHSPLHF
TRBV12-3/TRBV12-4,NA,many,TRBJ1-3,TGTGCCAGCAGTCGCGGGACACCAAGAGAAGGAAACACCATATATTTT,CASSRGTPREGNTIYF
TRBV5-5,TRBD1,few,TRBJ2-7,TGTGCCAGCAGTCTATCGACAGGGATAACCTACGAGCAGCACTTC,CASSLSTGITYEQHF
TRBV7-9,TRBD1,few,TRBJ2-3,TGTGCCAGCAGCCCAGACCAATCCGGGACAGGGCTCACAGATACGCAGTATTTT,CASSPDQSGTGLTDTQYF
TRBV4-1,NA,NA,TRBJ1-1,TGCGCCAGCAGCCAAGGCGGGACGGTTGGAGCTTTCTTT,CASSQGGTVGAFF
TRBV5-6,NA,NA,TRBJ2-7,TGTGCCAGCAGCTTAGGTAGTAGCAACTACGAGCAGTACTTC,CASSLGSSNYEQYF
TRBV29-1,TRBD1,NA,TRBJ1-2,TGCAGCGTTGATCGGACAGGGGAGCATGGCTACACCTTC,CSVDRTGEHGYTF
TRBV2,TRBD1,many,TRBJ1-1,TGTGCCAGCAGGACGGACAGGGAGACTGAAGCTTTCTTT,CASRTDRETEAFF
TRBV20-1,TRBD2,NA,TRBJ2-4,TGCAGTGCTAGAATAGCGGGGGGGTTAGAGCTAGCCAAAAACATTCAGTACTTC,CSARIAGGLELAKNIQYF
TRBV5-1,TRBD1,few,TRBJ1-2,TGCGCCAGCAGCTTAATCACGGAACAGGGGGCAGGAGGCTACACCTTC,CASSLITEQGAGGYTF
TRBV29-1,NA,few,TRBJ1-1,TGCAGCGTTGCCCCTCGGTTGGGGGACACTGAAGCTTTCTTT,CSVAPRLGDTEAFF
TRBV18,NA,many,TRBJ2-3,TGTGCCAGCTCACCAATGGGTGTTGGCACAGATACGCAGTATTTT,CASSPMGVGTDTQYF
TRBV6-5,TRBD1,few,TRBJ1-4,TGTGCCAGCAGTTACCGGGGACAGGATAATGAAAAACTGTTTTTT,CASSYRGQDNEKLFF
TRBV24-1,TRBD1,few,TRBJ1-4,TGTGCCACGGGGGACAGTAATGAAAAACTGTTTTTT,CATGDSNEKLFF
TRBV3-1,NA,many,TRBJ2-7,TGTGCCAGCAGCACAACTTCCTACGAGCAGTACTTC,CASSTTSYEQYF
TRBV5-1,NA,few,TRBJ1-6,TGCGCCAGCAGCCCCGGACCCCAGAGCTCCTATAATTCACCCCTCCACTTT,CASSPGPQSSYNSPLHF
TRBV18,NA,many,TRBJ1-1,TGTGCCAGCTCACCACCGAGGGTTCCTGGCACTGAAGCTTTCTTT,CASSPPRVPGTEAFF
TRBV7-2,NA,many,TRBJ1-3,TGTGCCAGCAGCTTAAAAGGGGGCTCTGGAAACACCATATATTTT,CASSLKGGSGNTIYF